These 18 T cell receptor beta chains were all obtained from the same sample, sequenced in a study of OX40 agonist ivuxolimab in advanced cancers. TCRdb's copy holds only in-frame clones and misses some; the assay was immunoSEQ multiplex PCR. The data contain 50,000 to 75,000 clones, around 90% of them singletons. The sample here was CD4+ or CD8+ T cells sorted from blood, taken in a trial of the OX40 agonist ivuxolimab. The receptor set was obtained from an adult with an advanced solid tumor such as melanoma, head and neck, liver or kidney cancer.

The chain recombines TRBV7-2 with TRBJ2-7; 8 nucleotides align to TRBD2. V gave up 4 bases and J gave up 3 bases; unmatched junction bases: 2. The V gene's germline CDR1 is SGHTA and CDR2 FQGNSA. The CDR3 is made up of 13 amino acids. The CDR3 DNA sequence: TGTGCCAGCAGCTATAGCGGGAACTACGAGCAGTACTTC. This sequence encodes CASSYSGNYEQYF.

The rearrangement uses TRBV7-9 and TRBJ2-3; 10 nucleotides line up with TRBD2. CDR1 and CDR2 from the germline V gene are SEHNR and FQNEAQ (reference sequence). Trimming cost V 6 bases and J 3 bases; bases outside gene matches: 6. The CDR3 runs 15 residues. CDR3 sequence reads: CASRPLAGVTDTQYF. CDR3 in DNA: TGTGCCAGCAGACCGCTAGCGGGAGTAACAGATACGCAGTATTTT.

The CDR3 DNA follows: TGTGCCAGCAGTCCCGGGATGGATCGTGGCTACACCTTC. As protein: CASSPGMDRGYTF. This chain connects TRBV2 to TRBJ1-2; D uncertain. The V gene's germline CDR1 is SNHLY and CDR2 FYNNEI. This CDR3 has 13 amino acids. V lost 5 bases, J lost 7 bases, and 14 bases lay in between.

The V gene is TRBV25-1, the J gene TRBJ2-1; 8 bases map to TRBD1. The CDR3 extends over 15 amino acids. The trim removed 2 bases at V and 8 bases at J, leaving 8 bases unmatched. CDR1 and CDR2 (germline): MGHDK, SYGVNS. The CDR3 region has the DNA TGTGCCAGCAGTGAAACGGGACAGGTAGGGTATGAGCAGTTCTTC. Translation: CASSETGQVGYEQFF.

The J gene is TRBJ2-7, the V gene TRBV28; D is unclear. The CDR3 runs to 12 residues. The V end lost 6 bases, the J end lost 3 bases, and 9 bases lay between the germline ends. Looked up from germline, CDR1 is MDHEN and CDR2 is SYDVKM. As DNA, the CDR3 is TGTGCCAGCAGCCTTACAAACTACGAGCAGTACTTC. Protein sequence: CASSLTNYEQYF.

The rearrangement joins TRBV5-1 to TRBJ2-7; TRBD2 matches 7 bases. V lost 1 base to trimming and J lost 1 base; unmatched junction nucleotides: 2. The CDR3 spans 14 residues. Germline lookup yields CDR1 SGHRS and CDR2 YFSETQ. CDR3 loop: CASSLSSGSYEQYF. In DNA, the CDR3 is TGCGCCAGCAGCTTGTCTAGCGGATCCTACGAGCAGTACTTC.

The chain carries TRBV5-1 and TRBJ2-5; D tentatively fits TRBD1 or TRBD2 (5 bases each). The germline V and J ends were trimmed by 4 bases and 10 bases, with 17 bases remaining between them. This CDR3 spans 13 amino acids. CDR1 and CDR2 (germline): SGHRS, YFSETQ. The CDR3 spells CASSRDGGYDQYF. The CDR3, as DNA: TGCGCCAGCAGCCGGGACGGAGGTTACGACCAGTACTTC.

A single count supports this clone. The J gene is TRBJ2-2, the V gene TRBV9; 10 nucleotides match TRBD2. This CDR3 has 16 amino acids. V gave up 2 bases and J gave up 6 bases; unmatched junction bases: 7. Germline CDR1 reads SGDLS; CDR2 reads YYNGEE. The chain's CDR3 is CASSVESGRVAGELFF. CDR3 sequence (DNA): TGTGCCAGCAGCGTCGAGAGCGGGAGGGTAGCCGGGGAGCTGTTTTTT.

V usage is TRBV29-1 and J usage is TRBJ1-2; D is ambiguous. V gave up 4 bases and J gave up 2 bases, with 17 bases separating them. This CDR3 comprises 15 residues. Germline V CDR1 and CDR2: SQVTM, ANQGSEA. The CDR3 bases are TGCAGCGTTGTGGTGATGGCAGGCCGCAACTATGGCTACACCTTC. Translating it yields CSVVVMAGRNYGYTF.

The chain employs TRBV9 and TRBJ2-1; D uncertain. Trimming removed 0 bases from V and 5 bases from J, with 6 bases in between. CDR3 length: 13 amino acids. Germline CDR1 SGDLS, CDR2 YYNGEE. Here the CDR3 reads CASSVGPHNEQFF. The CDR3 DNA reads TGTGCCAGCAGCGTAGGACCGCACAATGAGCAGTTCTTC.

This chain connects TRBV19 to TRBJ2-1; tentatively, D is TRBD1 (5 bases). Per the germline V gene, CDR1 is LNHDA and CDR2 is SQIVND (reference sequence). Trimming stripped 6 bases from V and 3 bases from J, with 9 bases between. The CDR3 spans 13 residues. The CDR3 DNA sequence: TGTGCCAGTAGGCGAAGGGGCTACAATGAGCAGTTCTTC. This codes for CASRRRGYNEQFF. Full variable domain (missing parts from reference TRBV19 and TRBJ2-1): DGGITQSPKYLFRKEGQNVTLSCEQNLNHDAMYWYRQDPGQGLRLIYYSQIVNDFQKGDIAEGYSVSREKKESFPLTVTSAQKNPTAFYLCASRRRGYNEQFFGPGTRLTVL.

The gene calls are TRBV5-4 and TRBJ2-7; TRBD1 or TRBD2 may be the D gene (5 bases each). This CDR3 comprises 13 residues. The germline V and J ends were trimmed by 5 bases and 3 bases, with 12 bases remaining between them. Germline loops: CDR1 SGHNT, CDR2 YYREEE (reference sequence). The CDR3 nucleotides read TGTGCCAGCAGTGAGGGGAGCCGCTACGAGCAGTACTTC. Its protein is CASSEGSRYEQYF.

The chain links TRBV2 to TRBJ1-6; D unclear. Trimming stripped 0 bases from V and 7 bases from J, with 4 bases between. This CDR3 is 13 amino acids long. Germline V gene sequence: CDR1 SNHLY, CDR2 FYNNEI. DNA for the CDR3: TGTGCCAGCAGTGAAGCGGTCAATTCACCCCTCCACTTT. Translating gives CASSEAVNSPLHF.

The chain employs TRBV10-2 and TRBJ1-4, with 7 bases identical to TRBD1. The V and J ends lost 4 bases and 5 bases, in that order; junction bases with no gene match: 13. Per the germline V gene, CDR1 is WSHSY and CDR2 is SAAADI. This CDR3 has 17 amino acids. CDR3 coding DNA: TGCGCCAGCAGTGCCATACATTCGACAGGGAAAAATGAAAAACTGTTTTTT. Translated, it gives CASSAIHSTGKNEKLFF.

The CDR3, as DNA: TGTGCCAGTATCCACAGGGCGGCGACTGAAGCTTTCTTT. Amino acids: CASIHRAATEAFF. The V call is TRBV19, the J call TRBJ1-1, with TRBD1 as a possible D gene (6 bases). From germline, CDR1 is LNHDA and CDR2 SQIVND (reference sequence). The CDR3 totals 13 residues. V was clipped by 7 bases and J by 5 bases, with 14 bases between them.

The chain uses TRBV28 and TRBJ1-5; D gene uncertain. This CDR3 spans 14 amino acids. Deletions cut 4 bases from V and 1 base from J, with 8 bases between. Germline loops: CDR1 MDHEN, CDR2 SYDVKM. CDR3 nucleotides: TGTGCCAGCAGTTCAGGAAGGAGCAATCAGCCCCAGCATTTT. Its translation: CASSSGRSNQPQHF.

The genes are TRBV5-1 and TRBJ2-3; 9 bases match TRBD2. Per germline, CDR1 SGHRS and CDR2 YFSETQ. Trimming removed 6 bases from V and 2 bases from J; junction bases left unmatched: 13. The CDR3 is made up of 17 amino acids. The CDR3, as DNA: TGCGCCAGCACTCAGCAATCTAGCGGGAAGAACACAGATACGCAGTATTTT. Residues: CASTQQSSGKNTDTQYF.

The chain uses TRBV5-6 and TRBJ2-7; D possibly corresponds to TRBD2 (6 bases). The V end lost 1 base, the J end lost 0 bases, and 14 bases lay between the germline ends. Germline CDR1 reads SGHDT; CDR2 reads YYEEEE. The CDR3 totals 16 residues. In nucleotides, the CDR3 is TGTGCCAGCAGCTTGTATGGTAAGCGGGTCTCCTACGAGCAGTACTTC. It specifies CASSLYGKRVSYEQYF.